This passage covers 2 T cell receptor beta chains from one sample sequenced in a study of blood T cells in healthy people across ages. The authors ran a second PCR of 7 to 11 cycles using a sample-barcoded 5' primer and a J-beta primer mix. TCRdb reprocessed the 5' RACE reads via MiXCR and lists one record per CDR3 protein. The table includes some 1.4 million distinct CDR3 sequences, roughly 45% detected once. Sequenced input: blood. The source is a woman younger than 30 in good health.

The chain carries TRBV12-3 or TRBV12-4 and TRBJ2-1; D perhaps matches TRBD2 (5 bases). The end of the DNA is better explained by TRBJ2-7, so the J call may be wrong. The CDR3 contains 17 residues. The CDR3 here is CASSSPTGVGDGNEQYF. The CDR3 nucleotides are TGTGCCAGCAGTTCCCCCACTGGGGTGGGAGATGGCAATGAGCAGTACTTC.

The rearrangement links TRBV7-9 to TRBJ2-7; possibly TRBD2 for D (6 bases). The ends were cut back, 5 bases at V and 3 bases at J, with 14 bases in the middle. Per the germline V gene, CDR1 is SEHNR and CDR2 is FQNEAQ (reference sequence). The CDR3 runs to 14 residues. The CDR3: CASSTGLQGYEQYF. The CDR3 DNA is TGTGCCAGCAGCACGGGACTGCAAGGCTACGAGCAGTACTTC.